The T cell receptor beta chain described here comes from a study of T cell responses to AZD1222 COVID-19 vaccine (TCRdb year 2021). Study-wide context: TCR sequencing covered 230 to 250 trial participants: 207 given two doses of AZD1222 and about 26 given two doses of MenACWY control vaccine. Trial participants were enrolled by age into subgroups of 18-55, 56-69 and 70-plus years, and around 150, 28 and 57 TCR-sequenced participants, respectively, were included in these subgroups.

The meaning of the sample's time point label: baseline before first vaccination. The treatment or condition label of this sample denotes: meningococcal conjugate vaccine given as trial control. Samples from vaccinated people were obtained from the UK trials COV001 and COV002, which included a single-blind randomized controlled phase 2/3 trial of AZD1222 (ChAdOx1 nCoV-19) in healthy adults. For TCRbeta chain sequencing, PBMC samples from trial participants were taken at day 0 and at day 28 after the second dose. General conclusions and limits of the study: No day 14 peak-response samples were available, so repertoires were characterized only after the peak T cell response. Participants were mostly white British and included more females than males, and it was suggested by the authors that clonal diversity may have been underestimated. Conclusions about previously exposed vaccinees are limited, since just six AZD1222 recipients were seropositive for SARS-CoV-2 at baseline. After two AZD1222 doses, both the breadth and the depth of spike-specific TCRs were significantly higher than at day 0 and than in MenACWY recipients. The 56-69-year group was small, and its depth increase did not reach significance, likely because of low power. The whole spike protein was spanned by vaccine-associated CD4 TCRs, and dominant responses were seen in regions 160-218 and 743-854. Reportedly, close to half of the unique spike-specific TCRs recognized epitopes lying outside the regions that are mutated in the B.1.351 and B.1.1.7 variants.

With regard to this clone: Which antigen it targets is not known. At one end, the junction sequence differs from germline, possibly due to a read error.

The CDR3 goes from the cysteine to the phenylalanine over 12 residues. Of all the DNA, just the CDR3 is kept, 36 bases in frame from base 1. CDR1 and CDR2, looked up from the germline V gene, are SGHVS and FQNEAQ. The CDR3 regions of human TCRbeta chains were analyzed by immunosequencing. On the study's bioinformatics: TCRs in the repertoires were compared against a reference library of SARS-CoV-2-specific TCRs that had been generated with the MIRA antigen-specificity platform. Breadth was defined as the fraction of unique TCRs that were SARS-CoV-2-associated, and depth was defined as the fraction of total T cells that were SARS-CoV-2-associated. Using the MIRA data, every spike-specific TCR was mapped to the spike region that the TCR reacted to and assigned to either a CD4 or a CD8 class. Log10-transformed breadth and depth values were compared by one-way ANOVA with Sidak's multiple comparisons tests. Here the immuneACCESS table is served through TCRdb, limited to in-frame sequences with V and J called. Missing clones are a known gap in these copies; in checked studies unresolved V genes cover under half, and the rest lacks a known reason. Clone size and the V and J calls come from that table; the DNA yielded D and trimming. The sample yields 150,000 to 200,000 clones; more than 75% were counted once. 2.5% to 3% of the sample is taken by the ten largest.

The source material was peripheral blood, sampled on day 0 of MenACWY control vaccination. This chain is built from TRBV7-8 and TRBJ1-2, and TRBD1 matches 8 of the central bases. This sequence was found in an adult in good health. The sequenced DNA: TGTGCCAGCAGCCGGGATCAGGGGGCCGCAGTATTC. It codes for CASSRDQGAAVF.